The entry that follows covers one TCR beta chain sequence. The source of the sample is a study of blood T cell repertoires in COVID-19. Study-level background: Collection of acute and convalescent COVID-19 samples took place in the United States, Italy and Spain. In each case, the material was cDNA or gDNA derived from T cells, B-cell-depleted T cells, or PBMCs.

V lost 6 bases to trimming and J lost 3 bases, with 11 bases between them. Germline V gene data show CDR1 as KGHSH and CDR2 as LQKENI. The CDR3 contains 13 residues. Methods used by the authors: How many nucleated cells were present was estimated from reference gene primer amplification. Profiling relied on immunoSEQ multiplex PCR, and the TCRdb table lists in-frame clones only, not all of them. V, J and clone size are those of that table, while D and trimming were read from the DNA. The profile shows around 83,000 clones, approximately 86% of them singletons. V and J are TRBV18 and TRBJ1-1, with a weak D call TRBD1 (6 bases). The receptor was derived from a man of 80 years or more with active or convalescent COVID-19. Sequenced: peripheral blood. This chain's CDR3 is CASSSGQYTEAFF. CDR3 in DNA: TGTGCCAGCTCTTCCGGACAGTACACTGAAGCTTTCTTT.